A selection of T cell receptor beta chains follows, all from one sample in a study of blood T cell repertoires in COVID-19. Method: immunoSEQ multiplex PCR; TCRdb's copy keeps in-frame clones and lacks some. Seen here are 180,000 or so clones, 85% observed once, and the top ten hold 4.9%. The sequenced material came from peripheral blood. The receptor set was obtained from a woman older than 75 with acute or convalescent COVID-19. CDR3s include the opening cysteine and the closing phenylalanine or tryptophan. D genes are given only for firm matches. Clone size is not always given. Where it is, it says once, few, many or a class for expanded clones.

CAWSFGSKQFF	TGTGCCTGGAGTTTCGGGAGCAAGCAGTTCTTC	NA	TRBV30	TRBJ2-1	NA
CASSAPPMNTEAFF	TGTGCCAGCAGCGCGCCACCAATGAACACTGAAGCTTTCTTT	NA	TRBV7-9	TRBJ1-1	NA
CASSHPGGRNTEAFF	TGCGCCAGCAGCCACCCGGGGGGACGGAACACTGAAGCTTTCTTT	NA	TRBV4-1	TRBJ1-1	NA
CSVARQETQYF	TGCAGCGTTGCCCGCCAAGAGACCCAGTACTTC	NA	TRBV29-1	TRBJ2-5	NA
CAISEQNSRSNQPQHF	TGTGCCATCAGTGAGCAGAACAGTCGGAGCAATCAGCCCCAGCATTTT	NA	TRBV10-3	TRBJ1-5	NA
CASSQGASSYNEQFF	TGTGCCAGCAGCCAAGGGGCTTCGTCCTACAATGAGCAGTTCTTC	NA	TRBV3-1/TRBV3-2	TRBJ2-1	NA
CASSQGWLAGVRNEQFF	TGCGCCAGCAGCCAAGGGTGGCTAGCGGGAGTGAGGAATGAGCAGTTCTTC	TRBD2	TRBV4-1	TRBJ2-1	NA
CASSLAPSTSGRGYEQYF	TGTGCCAGCAGCTTAGCCCCTTCGACTAGCGGGAGAGGGTACGAGCAGTACTTC	TRBD2	TRBV7-2	TRBJ2-7	NA
CASSHLGRNRGKTNEKLFF	TGTGCCAGCAGCCACCTAGGTAGGAACAGGGGGAAAACTAATGAAAAACTGTTTTTT	NA	TRBV21-1	TRBJ1-4	NA
CASTSGGNYGYTF	TGTGCCAGCACTTCCGGAGGGAACTATGGCTACACCTTC	NA	TRBV28	TRBJ1-2	NA
CASREWAGVISGELFF	TGTGCCAGCAGGGAATGGGCGGGAGTTATTTCGGGGGAGCTGTTTTTT	TRBD2	TRBV6-1	TRBJ2-2	NA
CSVQRESGNTIYF	TGCAGCGTCCAGCGGGAATCTGGAAACACCATATATTTT	NA	TRBV29-1	TRBJ1-3	few
CASSLSQGIYCTF	TGTGCCAGCAGCTTATCGCAGGGGATTTACTGCACCTTC	NA	TRBV7-2	TRBJ1-2	NA
CASSSGGPWETQYF	TGTGCCAGCAGCTCCGGAGGGCCTTGGGAGACCCAGTACTTC	NA	TRBV5-4	TRBJ2-5	NA
CASSPQTGLQNTIYF	TGTGCCAGCTCACCTCAGACAGGGTTGCAAAACACCATATATTTT	TRBD1	TRBV18	TRBJ1-3	few
CASSPQLAGGETQYF	TGTGCCAGCTCACCACAGTTAGCGGGAGGTGAGACCCAGTACTTC	TRBD2	TRBV18	TRBJ2-5	few
CASSHRGGGELFF	TGTGCCAGCAGCCACAGAGGGGGCGGGGAGCTGTTTTTT	NA	TRBV3-1/TRBV3-2	TRBJ2-2	once
CASSVEGTKGETQYF	TGTGCCAGCAGCGTAGAAGGGACAAAGGGGGAGACCCAGTACTTC	NA	TRBV9	TRBJ2-5	NA
CASSSGQPTNYGYTF	TGCGCCAGCAGCTCAGGACAGCCTACTAACTATGGCTACACCTTC	NA	TRBV5-1	TRBJ1-2	NA
CASSPRGEMNTEAFF	TGTGCCAGCTCACCCCGGGGGGAGATGAACACTGAAGCTTTCTTT	NA	TRBV18	TRBJ1-1	NA
CSVGVTPSAYEQYF	TGCAGCGTTGGAGTCACCCCTTCGGCCTACGAGCAGTACTTC	NA	TRBV29-1	TRBJ2-7	once
CASGGPGTVSTDTQYF	TGTGCCAGCGGGGGACCCGGGACAGTGAGCACAGATACGCAGTATTTT	TRBD1	TRBV27	TRBJ2-3	NA
CASSRPLRGQKTEAFF	TGTGCCAGCAGCCGGCCTCTCAGGGGGCAGAAAACTGAAGCTTTCTTT	TRBD1	TRBV14	TRBJ1-1	NA
CASSLDWQETQYF	TGCGCCAGCAGCTTGGACTGGCAAGAGACCCAGTACTTC	NA	TRBV5-1	TRBJ2-5	NA
CASSQETLTDTQYF	TGCGCCAGCAGCCAAGAAACTCTGACAGATACGCAGTATTTT	NA	TRBV4-3	TRBJ2-3	NA
CASSLAGEPRRGEAFF	TGCGCCAGCAGCTTGGCCGGGGAACCGAGGAGGGGTGAAGCTTTCTTT	NA	TRBV5-1	TRBJ1-1	NA
CAISGSSGRDSDTQYF	TGTGCCATCAGTGGGTCTAGCGGGAGAGATTCAGATACGCAGTATTTT	TRBD2	TRBV10-3	TRBJ2-3	NA
CASSFRSSGYTDTQYF	TGTGCCAGCAGCTTCCGATCTAGCGGGTACACAGATACGCAGTATTTT	TRBD2	TRBV11-2	TRBJ2-3	NA
CAIGDGNQPQHF	TGTGCCATCGGAGACGGCAATCAGCCCCAGCATTTT	NA	TRBV10-3	TRBJ1-5	NA
CASSPGRGAHQETQYF	TGTGCCAGCAGCCCCGGCCGGGGGGCCCACCAAGAGACCCAGTACTTC	NA	TRBV5-4	TRBJ2-5	NA
CASSSQAGNTIYF	TGTGCCAGCAGCTCCCAGGCTGGAAACACCATATATTTT	NA	TRBV12-3/TRBV12-4	TRBJ1-3	NA
CASYDRVKNIQYF	TGTGCCAGCTACGACAGGGTCAAAAACATTCAGTACTTC	TRBD1	TRBV28	TRBJ2-4	NA
CATRGWTGDTGELFF	TGTGCCACCCGGGGTTGGACGGGAGACACCGGGGAGCTGTTTTTT	NA	TRBV10-3	TRBJ2-2	NA
CATSDPGQGDTGELFF	TGTGCCACCAGTGACCCAGGACAGGGCGACACCGGGGAGCTGTTTTTT	TRBD1	TRBV24-1	TRBJ2-2	NA
CASRKTNQRGGYTF	TGTGCCAGCAGAAAGACCAACCAAAGAGGAGGCTACACCTTC	NA	TRBV6-5	TRBJ1-2	NA
CAIRGGGRTDTQYF	TGTGCCATCAGGGGGGGAGGCCGCACAGATACGCAGTATTTT	NA	TRBV10-3	TRBJ2-3	NA
CASSLLHPGRLNEKLFF	TGTGCCAGCAGCTTATTACATCCGGGTCGGCTTAATGAAAAACTGTTTTTT	NA	TRBV7-9	TRBJ1-4	NA
CASSPGPPGEQYF	TGTGCCAGCTCACCCGGGCCCCCGGGGGAGCAGTACTTC	NA	TRBV18	TRBJ2-7	NA
CASSFARRTGSYEQYF	TGTGCCAGCAGTTTCGCCCGGAGGACAGGATCCTACGAGCAGTACTTC	TRBD1	TRBV28	TRBJ2-7	NA
CASSTHQDTEAFF	TGTGCCAGCAGCACCCACCAGGACACTGAAGCTTTCTTT	NA	TRBV9	TRBJ1-1	NA